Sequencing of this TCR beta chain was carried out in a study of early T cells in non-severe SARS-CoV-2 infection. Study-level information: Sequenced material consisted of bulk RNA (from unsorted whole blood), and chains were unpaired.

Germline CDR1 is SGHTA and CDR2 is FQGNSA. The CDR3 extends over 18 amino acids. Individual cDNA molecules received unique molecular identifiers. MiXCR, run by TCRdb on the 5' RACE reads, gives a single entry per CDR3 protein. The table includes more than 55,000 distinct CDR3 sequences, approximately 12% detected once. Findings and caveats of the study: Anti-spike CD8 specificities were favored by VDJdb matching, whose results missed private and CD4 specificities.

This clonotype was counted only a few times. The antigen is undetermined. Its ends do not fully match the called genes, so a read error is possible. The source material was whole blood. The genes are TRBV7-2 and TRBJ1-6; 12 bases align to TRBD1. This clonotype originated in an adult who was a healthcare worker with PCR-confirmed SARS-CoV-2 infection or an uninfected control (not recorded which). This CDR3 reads CVSSWDRGRVLFNSPLHF. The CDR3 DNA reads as TGTGTCAGCAGCTGGGACAGGGGGCGCGTCTTGTTTAATTCACCCCTCCACTTT. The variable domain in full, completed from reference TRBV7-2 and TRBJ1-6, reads GAGVSQSPSNKVTEKGKDVELRCDPISGHTALYWYRQSLGQGLEFLIYFQGNSAPDKSGLPSDRFSAERTGGSVSTLTIQRTQQEDSAVYLCVSSWDRGRVLFNSPLHFGNGTRLTVT.